This T cell receptor beta chain was documented in a study of memory CD4+ T cells and cytomegalovirus serostatus. Findings of the study overall: A US-trained random forest predicted CMV serostatus with median AUC around 0.92.

The sort gate was single viable CD3+CD4+CD8-CD45RO+ cells for memory CD4+ T cells. Donors' CMV status reflects serum IgG against pp150, pp28, p38, p52. Positive selection with CD4 microbeads enriched total CD4+ T cells. Sequencing was performed with immunoSEQ multiplex PCR; in TCRdb, only in-frame clones are kept and a portion is missing. Of tens of thousands of clones detected, roughly three quarters appear once; the ten largest clones hold 1.1%. As for this clone: Its antigen is still unknown.

Germline V gives CDR1 SGHTA, CDR2 FQGNSA. This CDR3 contains 15 residues. V lost 5 bases and J 5 bases, leaving 18 bases between the germline ends. Source material: memory CD4+ T cells from blood. The receptor's source is an adult in good health and CMV-seronegative. The chain joins TRBV7-2 to TRBJ1-2; no reliable D call. Here the CDR3 reads CASSPTWTANYGYTF. The CDR3 nucleotides are TGTGCCAGCAGCCCCACCTGGACGGCGAATTATGGCTACACCTTC.